Below, 16 T cell receptor beta chains from the same sample are listed, as sequenced in a study of cytotoxic CD8 clonotypes in ibrutinib-treated CLL. Generated by immunoSEQ multiplex PCR, the TCRdb table keeps only in-frame clones and is missing some. The sample yields 100,000 to 150,000 clones, approximately 83% seen once. Source: PBMCs, taken after 24 months of ibrutinib treatment. Receptors were obtained from a human donor with chronic lymphocytic leukemia.

The chain has TRBV7-3 and TRBJ2-5; no firm D call. Germline values: CDR1 SGHTA, CDR2 FQGTGA. Between the trimmed V and J ends, which lost 5 bases and 1 base, there was a span of 14 bases. This CDR3 comprises 15 residues. For the CDR3, the DNA is TGTGCCAGCAGCCCAAGCCCCAGGAGCCAAGAGACCCAGTACTTC. This gives the protein CASSPSPRSQETQYF.

The chain carries TRBV4-2 and TRBJ2-3; TRBD2 aligns across 8 bases. The CDR3 sequence is 16 residues long. Trimming cost V 0 bases and J 8 bases; bases outside gene matches: 10. Germline assignment: CDR1 LGHNA and CDR2 YNFKEQ. CDR3 nucleotide sequence: TGTGCCAGCAGCCAAGATAGCGGGATGGATTGGGGTACGCAGTATTTT. This encodes CASSQDSGMDWGTQYF.

The chain is built from TRBV6-5 and TRBJ1-3; unclear D gene. V was pared by 8 bases and J by 0 bases, with 5 bases between. Germline lookup yields CDR1 MNHEY and CDR2 SVGAGI. This CDR3 has 12 residues. This CDR3 reads CASFSSGNTIYF. In nucleotides, the CDR3 is TGTGCCAGCTTCAGCTCTGGAAACACCATATATTTT.

The rearrangement uses TRBV6-5 and TRBJ2-1, with D possibly matching TRBD2 (6 bases). The CDR3 covers 13 residues. Looked up from germline, CDR1 is MNHEY and CDR2 is SVGAGI. V was clipped by 6 bases and J by 5 bases, with 11 bases between them. The CDR3 nucleotides are TGTGCCAGCAGGTTGCCGGGAGACAATGAGCAGTTCTTC. It yields the protein CASRLPGDNEQFF.

This clone occurred once. V and J are TRBV7-6 and TRBJ2-2, with 10 bases identical to TRBD2. CDR1 is SGHVS, CDR2 FNYEAQ, per germline. V lost 0 bases, J lost 4 bases, and 2 bases stayed unmatched. This CDR3 region has 16 residues. The CDR3 DNA reads as TGTGCCAGCAGCTTAGCACTAGCGGGAATCACCGGGGAGCTGTTTTTT. This encodes CASSLALAGITGELFF.

This chain joins TRBV5-4 and TRBJ2-1; 7 positions match TRBD1. The CDR3 is 15 amino acids. After removal of 6 bases from V and 3 bases from J, the junction contained 9 bases not matched to a gene. CDR1 and CDR2 from the germline V gene are SGHNT and YYREEE (reference sequence). CDR3 residues: CASTTGTDRYNEQFF. The CDR3 DNA reads as TGTGCCAGCACCACAGGGACAGACCGCTACAATGAGCAGTTCTTC.

The rearrangement links TRBV5-4 to TRBJ2-7; the D gene is possibly TRBD2 (5 bases). V was shortened by 4 bases and J by 2 bases, with 13 bases between the two germline ends. The CDR3 spans 14 residues. Germline CDR1 SGHNT, CDR2 YYREEE (reference sequence). The CDR3 nucleotides are TGTGCCAGCAGCCGAGACTTAGCGACCTACGAGCAGTACTTC. As protein: CASSRDLATYEQYF.

This clone was seen just once. This chain uses TRBV5-4 with TRBJ2-5, with a tentative D call TRBD1 (6 bases). The CDR3 is 14 residues long. With 4 bases removed from V and 5 bases from J, the gap between germline ends came to 15 bases. Germline V gives CDR1 SGHNT, CDR2 YYREEE (reference sequence). The chain's CDR3 is CASSRDKGTETQYF. The CDR3 DNA reads TGTGCCAGCAGCCGGGACAAGGGGACGGAGACCCAGTACTTC.

This clone was recorded only once. The rearrangement joins TRBV9 to TRBJ2-2; TRBD2 might be the D (5 bases). V was trimmed by 3 bases and J by 2 bases, leaving 14 bases between them. This CDR3 has 16 amino acids. The germline V gene has CDR1 SGDLS and CDR2 YYNGEE. CDR3 in DNA: TGTGCCAGCAGCGCAGACCCGGGAAGAAACACCGGGGAGCTGTTTTTT. Translated: CASSADPGRNTGELFF.

The chain joins TRBV19 to TRBJ1-5; D is unclear. The CDR3 has 12 amino acids. CDR1 is LNHDA and CDR2 is SQIVND in the germline V gene (reference sequence). Trimming pared 5 bases from V and 7 bases from J, leaving 9 bases between. The CDR3 protein is CASSPRDQPQHF. The CDR3 DNA reads as TGTGCCAGTAGTCCGAGAGACCAGCCCCAGCATTTT.

This clone is a singleton in its sample. The chain carries TRBV5-4 and TRBJ1-1, with TRBD1 as a possible D gene (6 bases). This CDR3 comprises 15 residues. V lost 10 bases and J lost 0, with 19 bases in between. Germline V gene lookup returns CDR1 SGHNT and CDR2 YYREEE (reference sequence). In nucleotides, the CDR3 is TGTGCCTCACGAGGGGGGGACTCGGTGAACACTGAAGCTTTCTTT. As protein: CASRGGDSVNTEAFF.

This rearrangement joins TRBV18 to TRBJ2-7; 7 nucleotides match TRBD1. Unmatched junction bases numbered 4, after V lost 3 bases and J lost 2 bases. Germline V CDR1 and CDR2: KGHSH, LQKENI. CDR3 length: 14 amino acids. CDR3 in DNA: TGTGCCAGCTCACCCCTCGGGACAGCCTACGAGCAGTACTTC. Translated, it gives CASSPLGTAYEQYF.

V gene TRBV18 combines with J gene TRBJ2-1; a weak D match, TRBD2 (7 bases). V shed 0 bases and J shed 0 bases, with 9 bases lying between them. Germline V CDR1 and CDR2: KGHSH, LQKENI. This CDR3 is built from 16 residues. CDR3 loop: CASSPPGGGSYNEQFF. DNA for the CDR3: TGTGCCAGCTCACCACCAGGGGGGGGCTCCTACAATGAGCAGTTCTTC.

The J gene is TRBJ2-7, the V gene TRBV7-6; D tentatively fits TRBD1 or TRBD2 (6 bases each). Germline V lookup: CDR1 SGHVS, CDR2 FNYEAQ. The V and J ends lost 5 bases and 4 bases respectively, with 15 bases between them. This CDR3 is 14 amino acids long. The CDR3 region is CASSRGTTIYEQYF. The CDR3 nucleotides are TGTGCCAGCAGCCGGGGGACAACTATTTACGAGCAGTACTTC. The full variable domain, rest sourced from reference TRBV7-6 and TRBJ2-7, is GAGVSQSPRYKVTKRGQDVALRCDPISGHVSLYWYRQALGQGPEFLTYFNYEAQQDKSGLPNDRFSAERPEGSISTLTIQRTEQRDSAMYRCASSRGTTIYEQYFGPGTRLTVT.

This chain uses TRBV11-3 with TRBJ1-2, with D uncertain. From germline, CDR1 is SGHNT and CDR2 YENEEA. V gave up 3 bases and J gave up 12 bases, with 8 bases separating them. The CDR3 is 10 amino acids. In DNA, the CDR3 is TGTGCCAGCAGCTTTCAACATCACACCTTC. This sequence encodes CASSFQHHTF.

The V and J genes are TRBV6-5 and TRBJ2-2; 7 bases map to TRBD2. Per the germline V gene, CDR1 is MNHEY and CDR2 is SVGAGI. The CDR3 runs to 16 residues. After removal of 4 bases from V and 1 base from J, the junction contained 6 bases not matched to a gene. The CDR3, as DNA: TGTGCCAGCAGTTCCCGTGGGGGGGGGAACACCGGGGAGCTGTTTTTT. Translated, it gives CASSSRGGGNTGELFF.